One and the same sample provided the 26 T cell receptor beta chains below, sequenced in a study of T cell responses to AZD1222 COVID-19 vaccine. TCRdb keeps only in-frame clones here, not all; method: immunoSEQ multiplex PCR. The sample has about 96,000 clones, around 90% seen once. The source material was peripheral blood, sampled on day 0 of AZD1222 vaccination. The receptors here all came from an adult in good health.

This clone showed up just once. V is TRBV28 and J is TRBJ1-2; D is unresolved. Germline-derived CDR1 and CDR2 are MDHEN and SYDVKM. The CDR3 is 11 residues long. Between the trimmed V and J ends, which lost 11 bases and 8 bases, there was a span of 15 bases. In DNA, the CDR3 is TGTGCCGCGGGCGGGGTAGGGGGCTACACCTTC. As protein: CAAGGVGGYTF.

This clone appeared a few times. The V call is TRBV19, the J call TRBJ1-5; TRBD1 agrees at 7 bases. There are 14 residues in the CDR3. V was pared by 4 bases and J by 4 bases, with 4 bases of the junction left unmatched. CDR1 LNHDA and CDR2 SQIVND come from the germline V gene (reference sequence). In DNA, the CDR3 is TGTGCCAGTAGTACCCACAGGGGAAATCAGCCCCAGCATTTT. Amino acid sequence: CASSTHRGNQPQHF.

The chain carries TRBV12-3 or TRBV12-4 and TRBJ1-1; D unclear. The CDR3 is 12 residues long. V dropped 5 bases and J dropped 8 bases, with 12 bases sitting between them. CDR3 DNA: TGTGCCAGCAGTCCCGGAGTGGGGGAAGCTTTCTTT. It translates to CASSPGVGEAFF.

This clone was observed a single time. The chain links TRBV5-4 to TRBJ2-4, with 7 bases aligning to TRBD1. The germline gives CDR1 SGHNT, CDR2 YYREEE (reference sequence). J gave up 0 bases and V 3 bases, and 6 bases lay outside the gene matches. This CDR3 is 16 amino acids long. The CDR3 nucleotides are TGTGCCAGCAGCTCGCCGGGACAGTTAGCCAAAAACATTCAGTACTTC. Translating it yields CASSSPGQLAKNIQYF.

V and J are TRBV28 and TRBJ2-1, with TRBD2 identical over 7 bases. This CDR3 spans 14 amino acids. The germline gives CDR1 MDHEN, CDR2 SYDVKM. The V and J ends lost 9 bases and 7 bases, in that order; junction bases with no gene match: 12. The CDR3: CASRSGGSLNEQFF. The DNA of the CDR3 is TGTGCCAGTAGGTCGGGCGGGAGTTTAAATGAGCAGTTCTTC.

The chain links TRBV3-1 (or the pseudogene TRBV3-2) to TRBJ2-1, with 12 nucleotides matching TRBD2. This CDR3 region has 15 residues. Losses at the gene ends were 1 base for V and 7 bases for J; bases not matched to a gene: 2. From germline, CDR1 is LGHDT and CDR2 YNNKEL (reference sequence). In DNA form, the CDR3 reads TGTGCCAGCAGCCAAGTCACTAGCGGGAGGAATGAGCAGTTCTTC. This codes for CASSQVTSGRNEQFF.

This rearrangement joins TRBV4-1 to TRBJ1-6, with 7 positions matching TRBD1. The CDR3 has 17 amino acids. V lost 4 bases and J lost 6; bases outside the gene matches: 12. CDR1 and CDR2 from the germline V gene are MGHRA and YSYEKL. The CDR3: CASSLGPQGVSNSPLHF. The CDR3 DNA is TGCGCCAGCAGCCTTGGGCCCCAGGGGGTGAGTAATTCACCCCTCCACTTT.

This sequence joins TRBV19 and TRBJ2-3, with 8 bases identical to TRBD2. With V trimmed by 4 bases and J by 4 bases, 4 bases remained unmatched. The CDR3 consists of 14 residues. CDR1 LNHDA and CDR2 SQIVND come from the germline V gene (reference sequence). The CDR3: CASSTGTSADTQYF. Here the CDR3 DNA reads TGTGCCAGTAGTACAGGGACTAGTGCAGATACGCAGTATTTT.

The chain uses TRBV10-3 and TRBJ2-3; the match to TRBD2 covers 12 bases. In germline, CDR1 is ENHRY, CDR2 SYGVKD. CDR3 size: 16 residues. The trim removed 8 bases at V and 3 bases at J, leaving 9 bases unmatched. The CDR3 sequence: CAIQPSGRAGTDTQYF. The CDR3 DNA sequence: TGTGCCATCCAACCTAGCGGGAGGGCCGGGACAGATACGCAGTATTTT.

This rearrangement joins TRBV29-1 to TRBJ2-7; 11 nucleotides line up with TRBD1. This CDR3 spans 15 amino acids. Germline V gene data show CDR1 as SQVTM and CDR2 as ANQGSEA. V shed 2 bases and J 9 bases; nucleotides not matched to a gene: 12. CDR3 DNA: TGCAGCGTTGAAAGTACTGGACAGGGGGCCCGGGGGCAGTACTTC. Amino acids: CSVESTGQGARGQYF.

CDR3 sequence: CASSVDSNYGYTF. The CDR3 bases are TGTGCCAGCAGCGTAGACAGCAACTATGGCTACACCTTC. The chain couples TRBV9 to TRBJ1-2; no definite D call. Per germline, CDR1 SGDLS and CDR2 YYNGEE. This CDR3 comprises 13 residues. The V and J ends lost 0 bases and 2 bases respectively, with 5 bases between them.

This chain links TRBV5-1 with TRBJ1-3; no firm D call. Germline assignment: CDR1 SGHRS and CDR2 YFSETQ. The CDR3 has 13 residues. Trimming left V 4 bases short and J 0 bases short, with 5 bases between. CDR3 protein: CASSPDSGNTIYF. The CDR3 DNA reads as TGCGCCAGCAGCCCCGACTCTGGAAACACCATATATTTT.

The chain carries TRBV25-1 and TRBJ2-7; 8 bases are a match to TRBD1. Germline lookup yields CDR1 MGHDK and CDR2 SYGVNS. The trim removed 6 bases at V and 0 bases at J, leaving 4 bases unmatched. The CDR3 loop spans 14 amino acids. The CDR3 coding sequence is TGTGCCAGCAGCACAGGGGGACTCTCCTACGAGCAGTACTTC. It yields the protein CASSTGGLSYEQYF.

V is TRBV29-1 and J is TRBJ2-7; 8 bases map to TRBD1. Germline-derived CDR1 and CDR2 are SQVTM and ANQGSEA. Trimming at V came to 7 bases and at J to 0 bases, leaving 5 bases not matched to a gene. The CDR3 covers 13 residues. This chain's CDR3 is CSARTGSSYEQYF. The CDR3 coding sequence is TGCAGCGCCAGGACAGGGAGCTCCTACGAGCAGTACTTC.

This clone was seen only a few times. This chain uses TRBV7-2 with TRBJ2-5; D unclear. This CDR3 is built from 11 residues. Deletions cut 5 bases from V and 7 bases from J, with 8 bases between. Germline values: CDR1 SGHTA, CDR2 FQGNSA. CDR3 sequence reads: CASSALGTQYF. Written as DNA, the CDR3 is TGTGCCAGCAGCGCCCTGGGGACCCAGTACTTC.

In its sample, this clone was seen a few times. This chain connects TRBV7-8 to TRBJ1-5, with D tentatively TRBD1 (6 bases). Trimming took off 2 bases at V and 7 bases at J, with 18 bases between the two ends. The CDR3 sequence is 16 residues long. Germline CDR1 SGHVS, CDR2 FQNEAQ. CDR3 amino acids: CASSLQGTNWGQPQHF. In nucleotides, the CDR3 is TGTGCCAGCAGCTTACAGGGGACAAATTGGGGGCAGCCCCAGCATTTT.

The chain combines TRBV27 with TRBJ2-3; D remains unclear. CDR3 length equals 12 residues. Trimming pared 5 bases from V and 3 bases from J, leaving 6 bases between. CDR1 and CDR2 from the germline V gene are MNHEY and SMNVEV (reference sequence). The CDR3 sequence: CASSRATDTQYF. CDR3 DNA: TGTGCCAGCAGTCGGGCTACAGATACGCAGTATTTT.

The V gene is TRBV19, the J gene TRBJ2-7; D remains unclear. Germline assignment: CDR1 LNHDA and CDR2 SQIVND (reference sequence). This CDR3 is built from 14 residues. V lost 5 bases and J lost 0, with 11 bases in between. Written as DNA, the CDR3 is TGTGCCAGTAGTGCCCGGGCGAGCTCCTACGAGCAGTACTTC. It encodes CASSARASSYEQYF.

The V and J genes are TRBV7-8 and TRBJ2-1, with D tentatively TRBD2 (7 bases). V was shortened by 1 base and J by 0 bases, with 10 bases between the two germline ends. The CDR3 consists of 16 residues. CDR1 SGHVS and CDR2 FQNEAQ come from the germline V gene. This CDR3 reads CASSLEGGFSYNEQFF. The CDR3 DNA is TGTGCCAGCAGCTTAGAGGGGGGGTTCTCCTACAATGAGCAGTTCTTC.

The V and J genes are TRBV13 and TRBJ1-2, with TRBD1 matching over 8 bases. The junction had 5 bases not matched to a gene; V was cut back by 1 base and J by 7 bases. The CDR3 spans 14 residues. Germline CDR1 and CDR2: PRHDT and FYEKMQ (reference sequence). The CDR3 coding sequence is TGTGCCAGCAGCTTAGTAGGTCAGGGGGCTGGCTACACCTTC. As protein: CASSLVGQGAGYTF.

V is TRBV27 and J is TRBJ2-7; 7 bases align to TRBD1. V gave up 2 bases and J gave up 4 bases; unmatched junction bases: 11. Per germline, CDR1 MNHEY and CDR2 SMNVEV (reference sequence). The CDR3 contains 16 residues. CDR3 loop: CASSLGNDRVGYEQYF. The CDR3 DNA reads as TGTGCCAGCAGTTTAGGAAATGACAGGGTTGGTTACGAGCAGTACTTC.

This rearrangement joins TRBV6-5 to TRBJ2-7; either TRBD1 or TRBD2 may supply D (5 bases each). Germline V gives CDR1 MNHEY, CDR2 SVGAGI. This CDR3 is 15 amino acids long. V was shortened by 5 bases and J by 0 bases, with 14 bases between the two germline ends. CDR3 DNA sequence: TGTGCCAGCAGTCCCCCCGGGACCCGCTCCTACGAGCAGTACTTC. Translating gives CASSPPGTRSYEQYF.

The V and J genes are TRBV7-8 and TRBJ2-2; D is unclear. Looked up from germline, CDR1 is SGHVS and CDR2 is FQNEAQ. The V and J ends lost 2 bases and 5 bases respectively, with 0 bases between them. The CDR3 runs 11 residues. In nucleotides, the CDR3 is TGTGCCAGCAGCTTAACCGGGGAGCTGTTTTTT. This encodes CASSLTGELFF.

The chain combines TRBV14 with TRBJ1-1; D not certain. CDR1 is SGHDN and CDR2 is FVKESK in the germline V gene. The V end was cut by 4 bases, the J end by 0 bases, with 12 bases between. The CDR3 has 15 amino acids. The CDR3 loop reads CASSPWGGLNTEAFF. The CDR3 DNA sequence: TGTGCCAGCAGCCCCTGGGGAGGACTGAACACTGAAGCTTTCTTT.

The rearrangement joins TRBV28 to TRBJ1-4; 12 bases fit TRBD1. V was pared by 7 bases and J by 5 bases, with 5 bases of the junction left unmatched. The CDR3 is 15 residues long. CDR1 MDHEN and CDR2 SYDVKM come from the germline V gene. The CDR3 sequence: CASNGDRGQNEKLFF. The CDR3 nucleotides are TGTGCCAGCAACGGGGACAGGGGGCAAAATGAAAAACTGTTTTTT.

This clone was counted once. The chain carries TRBV27 and TRBJ2-5; D unclear. The CDR3 length is 13 residues. Trimming shortened V by 8 bases and J by 3 bases, and 13 bases separated the two germline ends. The germline V gene has CDR1 MNHEY and CDR2 SMNVEV (reference sequence). Written as DNA, the CDR3 is TGTGCCAGCGGCGCTCACGGAGAAGAGACCCAGTACTTC. This gives the protein CASGAHGEETQYF.